This T cell receptor (beta chain) was sequenced during a study of blood T cell repertoires in COVID-19. On the study more broadly: There were acute and convalescent COVID-19 samples, and they came from the United States, Italy and Spain. The cDNA or gDNA used as material had been derived from T cells, B-cell-depleted T cells, or PBMCs.

Symptom resolution, clearance, or two negative PCRs marked donors in Cohort 3 as recovered. Study processing details: Amplified reference gene primers provided the basis for estimating nucleated cell counts. TCRdb's table, derived via immunoSEQ multiplex PCR, lists solely in-frame clones and lacks some. V and J calls and clone size come straight from that table; D and trimming were deduced from the DNA. Of approximately 170,000 clones in the sample, around four fifths were seen once. The source material was PBMCs or T cells enriched from blood (not recorded which). The clonotype originates from a woman in her 50s who had recovered from COVID-19.

The CDR3 DNA is TGTGCCAGCAGGCCTATTAACACCGGGGAGCTGTTTTTT. Translated: CASRPINTGELFF. This chain uses TRBV2 with TRBJ2-2, with D unclear. V was cut by 6 bases and J by 2 bases, with 7 bases left in between. Germline values: CDR1 SNHLY, CDR2 FYNNEI. The CDR3 spans 13 residues.